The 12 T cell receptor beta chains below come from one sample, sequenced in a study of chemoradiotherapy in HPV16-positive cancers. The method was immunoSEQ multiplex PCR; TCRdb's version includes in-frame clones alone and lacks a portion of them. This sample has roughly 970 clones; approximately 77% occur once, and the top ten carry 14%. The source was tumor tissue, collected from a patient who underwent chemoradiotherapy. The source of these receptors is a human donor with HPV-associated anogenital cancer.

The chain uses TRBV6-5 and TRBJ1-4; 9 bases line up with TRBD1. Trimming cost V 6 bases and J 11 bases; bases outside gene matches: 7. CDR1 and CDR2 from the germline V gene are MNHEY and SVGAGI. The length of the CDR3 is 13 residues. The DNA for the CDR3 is TGTGCCAGCAGCAAGGGACAGGGAAGGAAACTGTTTTTT. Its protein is CASSKGQGRKLFF.

The CDR3 spells CASSLASGDEQYF. The CDR3 nucleotides are TGTGCCAGCAGCTTGGCTTCAGGGGACGAGCAGTACTTC. The chain links TRBV5-4 to TRBJ2-7; D is perhaps TRBD1 (6 bases). CDR1 and CDR2 (germline): SGHNT, YYREEE (reference sequence). V gave up 0 bases and J gave up 5 bases, with 9 bases separating them. The CDR3 length is 13 residues.

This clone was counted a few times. CDR3 bases: TGCGCCAGCAGCTTGGATGCAGGGAGGTCCGATGGCTACACCTTC. Protein sequence: CASSLDAGRSDGYTF. The J gene is TRBJ1-2, the V gene TRBV5-1, with D perhaps matching TRBD1 (5 bases). This CDR3 has 15 residues. Germline assignment: CDR1 SGHRS and CDR2 YFSETQ. Trimming removed 0 bases from V and 6 bases from J, with 15 bases in between. Based on the CDR3 plus reference TRBV5-1 and TRBJ1-2, the full variable domain is KAGVTQTPRYLIKTRGQQVTLSCSPISGHRSVSWYQQTPGQGLQFLFEYFSETQRNKGNFPGRFSGRQFSNSRSEMNVSTLELGDSALYLCASSLDAGRSDGYTFGSGTRLTVV.

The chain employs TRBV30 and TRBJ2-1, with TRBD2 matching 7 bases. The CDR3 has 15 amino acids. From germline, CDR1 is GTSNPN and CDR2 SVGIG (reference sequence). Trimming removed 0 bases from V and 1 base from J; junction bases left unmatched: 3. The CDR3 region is CAWSVASGSYNEQFF. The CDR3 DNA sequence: TGTGCCTGGAGTGTAGCTAGCGGTTCCTACAATGAGCAGTTCTTC.

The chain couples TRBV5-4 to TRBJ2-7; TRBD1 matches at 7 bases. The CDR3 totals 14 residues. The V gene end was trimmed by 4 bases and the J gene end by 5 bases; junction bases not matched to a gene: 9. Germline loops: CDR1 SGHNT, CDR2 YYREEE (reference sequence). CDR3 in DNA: TGTGCCAGCAGCGATAACGACAGGGTCCACGAGCAGTACTTC. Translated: CASSDNDRVHEQYF.

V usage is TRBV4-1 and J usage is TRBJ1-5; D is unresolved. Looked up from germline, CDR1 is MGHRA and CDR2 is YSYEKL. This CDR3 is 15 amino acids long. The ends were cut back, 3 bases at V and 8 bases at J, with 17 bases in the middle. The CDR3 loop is CASSHNAGTREPQHF. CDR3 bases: TGCGCCAGCAGCCATAATGCCGGCACTAGAGAGCCCCAGCATTTT.

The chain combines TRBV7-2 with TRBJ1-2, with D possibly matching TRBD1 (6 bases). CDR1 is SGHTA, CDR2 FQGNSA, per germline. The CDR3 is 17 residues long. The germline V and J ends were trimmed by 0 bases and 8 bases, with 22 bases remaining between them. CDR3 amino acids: CASSLASWTDFSRGYTF. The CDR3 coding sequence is TGTGCCAGCAGCTTAGCGAGTTGGACAGACTTTTCTAGAGGCTACACCTTC.

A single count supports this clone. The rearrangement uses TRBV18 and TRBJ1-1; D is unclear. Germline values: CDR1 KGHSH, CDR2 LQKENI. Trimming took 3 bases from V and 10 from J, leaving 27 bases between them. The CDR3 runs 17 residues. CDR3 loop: CASSPRTVGDTSVGAFF. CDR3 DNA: TGTGCCAGCTCACCCCGAACCGTCGGAGATACCTCCGTAGGAGCTTTCTTT. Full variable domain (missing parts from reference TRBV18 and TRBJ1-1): NAGVMQNPRHLVRRRGQEARLRCSPMKGHSHVYWYRQLPEEGLKFMVYLQKENIIDESGMPKERFSAEFPKEGPSILRIQQVVRGDSAAYFCASSPRTVGDTSVGAFFGQGTRLTVV.

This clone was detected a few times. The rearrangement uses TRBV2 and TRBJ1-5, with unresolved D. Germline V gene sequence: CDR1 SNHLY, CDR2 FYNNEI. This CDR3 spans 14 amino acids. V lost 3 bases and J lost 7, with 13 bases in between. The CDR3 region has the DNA TGTGCCAGCAGTGATGGTGGAGGGAGACAGCCCCAGCATTTT. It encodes CASSDGGGRQPQHF.

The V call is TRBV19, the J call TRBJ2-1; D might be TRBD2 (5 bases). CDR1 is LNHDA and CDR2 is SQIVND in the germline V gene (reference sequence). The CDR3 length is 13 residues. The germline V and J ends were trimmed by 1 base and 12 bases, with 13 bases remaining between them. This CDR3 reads CASSIGEGGWQFF. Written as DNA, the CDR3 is TGTGCCAGTAGTATAGGCGAGGGTGGTTGGCAGTTCTTC.

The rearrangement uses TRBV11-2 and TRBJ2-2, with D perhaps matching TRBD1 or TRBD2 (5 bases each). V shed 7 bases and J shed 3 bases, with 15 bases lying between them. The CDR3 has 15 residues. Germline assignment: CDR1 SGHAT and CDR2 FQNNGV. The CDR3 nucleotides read TGTGCCAGCAAGGCTGGGGCGGGTTACACCGGGGAGCTGTTTTTT. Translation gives CASKAGAGYTGELFF.

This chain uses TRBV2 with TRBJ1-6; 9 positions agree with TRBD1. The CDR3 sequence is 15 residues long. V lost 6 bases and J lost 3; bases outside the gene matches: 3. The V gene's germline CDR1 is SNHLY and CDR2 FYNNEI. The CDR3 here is CASRTGGGYNSPLHF. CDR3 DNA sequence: TGTGCCAGCAGGACAGGGGGGGGCTATAATTCACCCCTCCACTTT.